These T cell receptor beta chains were read from a single sample in a study of regulatory T cells in long-lasting Graves disease. TCRdb recomputed calls from the multiplex PCR reads with MiXCR, one row per CDR3 protein. In the table there are roughly 430,000 distinct CDR3 sequences, roughly 23% of which are singletons. The source material was peripheral blood mononuclear cells (PBMCs), sampled when the disease was refractory, from a patient treated with antithyroid drugs. The receptor set was obtained from a female donor with Graves disease. CDR3s include the opening cysteine and the closing phenylalanine or tryptophan. D genes are given only for firm matches. Clone size is given for some rows only: seen once, a few or many times, or a class if the clone is expanded.

d_call j_call clone_size v_call cdr3_aa cdr3_nt
TRBD1 TRBJ2-7 many TRBV6-1 CASSLQIGTVPYEQYF TGTGCCAGCAGTCTTCAGATTGGGACAGTCCCCTACGAGCAGTACTTC
TRBD1 TRBJ2-5 many TRBV27 CASSSRTGTQETQYF TGTGCCAGCAGTTCTCGGACAGGCACGCAAGAGACCCAGTACTTC
. TRBJ2-7 . TRBV5-6 CASSLGQGWVTGEQHF TGTGCCAGCAGCTTGGGACAGGGATGGGTCACGGGAGAGCAGCACTTC
TRBD1 TRBJ1-2 few TRBV29-1 CSVEGQGSLGDGYTF TGCAGCGTTGAAGGACAGGGCTCTCTCGGGGATGGCTACACCTTC
. TRBJ1-1 . TRBV25-1 CASNERGGLGAFF TGTGCCAGCAACGAACGGGGCGGCCTGGGGGCTTTCTTT
. TRBJ2-5 many TRBV6-1 CASSAGFAQETQYF TGTGCCAGCAGCGCGGGGTTTGCTCAAGAGACCCAGTACTTC
TRBD1 TRBJ2-7 few TRBV6-1 CASSKRSGQSVEQYF TGTGCCAGCTCTAAACGCTCGGGACAGTCGGTAGAGCAGTACTTC
. TRBJ2-1 . TRBV28 CASSSPDIKLREQFF TGTGCCAGCAGTTCCCCCGACATAAAACTACGTGAGCAGTTCTTC
. TRBJ2-7 many TRBV12-3/TRBV12-4 CASSRGDLSDYEQYF TGTGCCAGCAGCCGAGGGGACCTTAGCGACTACGAGCAGTACTTC
. TRBJ2-7 . TRBV9 CASSPLGVPYEQYF TGTGCCAGCAGCCCCCTGGGGGTCCCCTACGAGCAGTACTTC
. TRBJ1-2 . TRBV3-1 CTSSQDRQVTNYGYTF TGTACCAGCAGCCAAGATCGACAGGTCACTAACTATGGCTACACCTTC
TRBD1 TRBJ1-6 many TRBV28 CASREDRGNSPLHF TGTGCCAGCAGGGAAGACAGGGGCAATTCACCCCTCCACTTT
. TRBJ2-2 many TRBV6-2/TRBV6-3 CASSYSIWRWQSLGANTGELFF TGTGCCAGCAGTTACTCGATTTGGCGGTGGCAATCCCTGGGCGCGAACACCGGGGAGCTGTTTTTT
. TRBJ2-3 . TRBV20-1 CSAMRTGTGRDTQYF TGCAGTGCTATGCGTACAGGGACTGGGAGAGATACGCAGTATTTT
TRBD2 TRBJ2-7 many TRBV12-3/TRBV12-4 CASRMGGVHEQYF TGTGCCAGCAGGATGGGAGGGGTCCACGAGCAGTACTTC
. TRBJ2-4 . TRBV10-1 CASSRDGAKNIQYF TGCGCCAGCAGTAGGGACGGAGCCAAAAACATTCAGTACTTC
. TRBJ2-4 . TRBV9 CASSLSGQSVGIQYF TGTGCCAGCAGTCTCTCGGGGCAAAGCGTGGGCATTCAGTACTTC
. TRBJ1-5 few TRBV20-1 CSARMGVAGDQPQHF TGCAGTGCTAGAATGGGGGTGGCAGGGGATCAGCCCCAGCATTTT
TRBD1 TRBJ2-7 . TRBV7-2 CASSPRDFGQGLDEQYF TGTGCCAGCAGCCCAAGAGATTTTGGACAGGGGTTAGACGAGCAGTACTTC
. TRBJ2-4 few TRBV30 CAWSVVLAGSAKNIQYF TGTGCCTGGAGTGTAGTGTTGGCAGGCTCAGCCAAAAACATTCAGTACTTC
TRBD1 TRBJ1-2 many TRBV2 CASSERQGARGYTF TGTGCCAGCAGTGAACGTCAGGGGGCACGCGGCTACACCTTC
. TRBJ2-2 few TRBV7-8 CASSFWDPGTGELFF TGTGCCAGCAGCTTCTGGGACCCGGGTACCGGGGAGCTGTTTTTT
. TRBJ1-2 many TRBV12-3/TRBV12-4 CASRGGVANYGYTF TGTGCCAGCAGGGGGGGGGTAGCTAACTATGGCTACACCTTC
. TRBJ2-1 few TRBV11-1 CASSPREAGSEQFF TGTGCCAGCAGCCCGCGGGAAGCTGGTAGTGAGCAGTTCTTC
. TRBJ2-1 . TRBV28 CASSSPVRSYNEQFF TGTGCCAGCAGCTCCCCAGTCCGCTCCTACAATGAGCAGTTCTTC
. TRBJ1-1 many TRBV2 CASSGVSAEAFF TGTGCCAGCAGTGGAGTTTCCGCTGAAGCTTTCTTT
. TRBJ2-5 many TRBV27 CASSLGGTYQETQYF TGTGCCAGCAGTTTAGGCGGGACCTACCAAGAGACCCAGTACTTC
TRBD2 TRBJ2-3 . TRBV20-1 CSAPTSGGTDTQYF TGCAGTGCACCGACTAGCGGAGGCACAGATACGCAGTATTTT
. TRBJ2-2 many TRBV29-1 CSVPRAGAPTGELFF TGCAGCGTTCCAAGGGCGGGGGCGCCCACCGGGGAGCTGTTTTTT
. TRBJ2-7 many TRBV3-1 CASSQGTESQYF TGTGCCAGCAGCCAAGGGACAGAATCCCAGTACTTC
. TRBJ2-7 . TRBV28 CASSFHPNYEQYF TGTGCCAGCAGTTTCCACCCCAACTACGAGCAGTACTTC
. TRBJ1-5 few TRBV5-1 CASSYDGSNQPQHF TGCGCCAGCAGCTATGACGGAAGCAATCAGCCCCAGCATTTT
TRBD2 TRBJ2-5 . TRBV20-1 CSASTTSGGQETQYF TGCAGTGCTTCGACAACTAGCGGGGGCCAAGAGACCCAGTACTTC
TRBD1 TRBJ2-7 many TRBV6-1 CASSTTPGQGSAEQYF TGTGCCAGCAGCACTACCCCCGGACAGGGGTCCGCCGAGCAGTACTTC
. TRBJ2-6 many TRBV28 CASTSGTSGANVLTF TGTGCCAGCACATCAGGGACCTCTGGGGCCAACGTCCTGACTTTC
. TRBJ2-7 few TRBV11-2 CASRYGRNSYEQYF TGTGCCAGCAGGTATGGGCGTAACTCCTACGAGCAGTACTTC
TRBD1 TRBJ2-7 many TRBV3-1 CASSLTGGGEQYF TGTGCCAGCAGCCTCACAGGGGGCGGTGAGCAGTACTTC
. TRBJ2-5 many TRBV20-1 CSARLRGMDTETQYF TGCAGTGCTAGGCTCCGGGGAATGGATACGGAGACCCAGTACTTC
TRBD2 TRBJ2-1 few TRBV3-1 CASSLYAGAPLSNEQFF TGTGCCAGCAGCCTTTACGCGGGAGCCCCTTTGAGTAATGAGCAGTTCTTC
TRBD1 TRBJ1-6 . TRBV20-1 CSARDQGTGGDSPLHF TGCAGTGCTAGAGATCAAGGGACAGGGGGGGATTCACCCCTCCACTTT
TRBD2 TRBJ2-7 many TRBV28 CASTSLAADSYEQYF TGTGCCAGCACCAGTCTAGCGGCTGACTCCTACGAGCAGTACTTC
. TRBJ2-7 many TRBV11-2 CASSLVKGPGHEQYF TGTGCCAGCAGCTTAGTAAAAGGACCAGGACACGAGCAGTACTTC
TRBD1 TRBJ2-1 . TRBV29-1 CSVLNRDSYNEQFF TGCAGCGTCCTGAACCGGGACAGCTACAATGAGCAGTTCTTC
TRBD1 TRBJ1-2 many TRBV7-2 CASRSDREGGYTF TGTGCCAGCAGATCCGACAGGGAGGGCGGCTACACCTTC
TRBD1 TRBJ2-5 many TRBV20-1 CSARGRRFRGKYF TGCAGTGCTAGGGGGCGTCGGTTCAGGGGGAAGTACTTC
. TRBJ2-7 many TRBV28 CASSLSQGQAHEQYF TGTGCCAGCAGTTTATCCCAGGGTCAAGCCCACGAGCAGTACTTC
TRBD2 TRBJ2-2 . TRBV6-4 CASSEHGGLAGLAGELFF TGTGCCAGCAGTGAACATGGGGGACTAGCGGGACTCGCCGGGGAGCTGTTTTTT
TRBD1 TRBJ2-7 many TRBV2 CASLGQASREQYF TGTGCCAGCTTGGGACAGGCATCGAGGGAGCAGTACTTC
TRBD2 TRBJ2-7 . TRBV5-1 CASSRSGSFPYEQYF TGCGCCAGCAGCCGCAGCGGGAGCTTTCCCTACGAGCAGTACTTC
. TRBJ2-7 . TRBV10-3 CAITDRPDEQYF TGTGCCATCACCGACCGCCCCGACGAGCAGTACTTC
TRBD1 TRBJ1-2 many TRBV6-1 CASSLRQGLLYTF TGTGCCAGCAGTCTTCGACAGGGGCTGCTTTATACCTTC
TRBD1 TRBJ2-5 many TRBV5-6 CASSLVDRGEETQYF TGTGCCAGCAGCTTGGTGGACAGGGGCGAGGAGACCCAGTACTTC
. TRBJ2-2 . TRBV5-5 CASSPGGGGPGELFF TGTGCCAGCAGCCCAGGCGGAGGAGGCCCCGGGGAGCTGTTTTTT
. TRBJ2-5 many TRBV12-3/TRBV12-4 CASSDRTTQETQYF TGTGCCAGCAGCGATCGGACAACCCAAGAGACCCAGTACTTC
TRBD1 TRBJ2-4 . TRBV14 CASSQDRRTGGNKNIQYF TGTGCCAGCAGCCAAGATCGGAGGACAGGGGGGAACAAAAACATTCAGTACTTC
TRBD1 TRBJ1-5 many TRBV15 CATSRGRDRVGNQPQHF TGTGCCACCAGCAGAGGAAGGGACAGGGTCGGCAATCAGCCCCAGCATTTT
. TRBJ2-4 many TRBV28 CASSLQGKGFDIQYF TGTGCCAGCAGTCTACAGGGTAAAGGGTTCGACATTCAGTACTTC
. TRBJ2-2 . TRBV3-1 CASSYRDLGMLFF TGTGCCAGCAGCTACCGGGACCTGGGGATGCTGTTTTTT
TRBD2 TRBJ2-2 few TRBV5-1 CASSGGLAGLTRDGELFF TGCGCCAGCAGCGGGGGACTAGCGGGGCTCACCCGGGACGGGGAGCTGTTTTTT
TRBD2 TRBJ2-2 many TRBV6-5 CASSYSRSGRAGELFF TGTGCCAGCAGTTACTCGAGGAGCGGGAGAGCCGGGGAGCTGTTTTTT